Given below is one T cell receptor (beta chain) in context. Antigen specificity is unknown. This entry belongs to a study of vaccination effects on CD4 cells after COVID-19. Overall study results and limits: Common cold coronaviruses were cross-recognized by only 1 of 255 vaccine-induced clones in healthy vaccinees.

Unmatched junction bases numbered 8, after V lost 2 bases and J lost 0 bases. The CDR3 has 17 amino acids. The germline gives CDR1 SGHNT, CDR2 YYREEE (reference sequence). Measured with immunoSEQ multiplex PCR; TCRdb has only the in-frame clones, and not every one. The data show about 45,000 clones, around 70% seen once. Isolating CD4+ T cells followed ten to eleven days of culture. Participants got two doses of BNT162b2 or mRNA-1273 vaccine. A half-medium replacement with IL-2 medium was carried out on days 3 and 7. The receptor comes from a human donor who received a COVID-19 vaccine. Material: CD4+ T cells from PBMCs cultured without peptide, obtained after COVID-19 vaccination. V and J are TRBV5-4 and TRBJ2-3, with TRBD2 matching over 8 bases. The CDR3 DNA is TGTGCCAGCAGCTTAAAGGGCGCTAGCGGGAGCACAGATACGCAGTATTTT. This gives the protein CASSLKGASGSTDTQYF.